The sequence of this T cell receptor (beta chain) was determined in a study of shared clonotypes between healthy human individuals. Study-wide results and caveats: Sampling was confined to blood; repertoires within tissues likely differ.

As regards this clone: Its target is not known.

TCRdb's table, derived via immunoSEQ multiplex PCR, lists solely in-frame clones and lacks some. This table has approximately 1.4 million clones, approximately 98% appearing once. Germline values: CDR1 SGHRS, CDR2 YFSETQ. V shed 7 bases and J 1 base; nucleotides not matched to a gene: 17. The CDR3 length is 19 residues. The sample was naive CD4+ T cells sorted from blood. Subset reported: CD45RA+ positively selected. This receptor was taken from a man younger than 40 in good health. The genes are TRBV5-1 and TRBJ2-5; 12 bases fit TRBD2. The CDR3 DNA reads as TGCGCCAGCGGTCCAGCCACTAGCGGGAGGCGAGCGGGCCAAGAGACCCAGTACTTC. Translated: CASGPATSGRRAGQETQYF.